What follows is one TCR beta chain and its context. Its antigen is undetermined. These data come from a study of OX40 agonist ivuxolimab in advanced cancers. About the research overall: Clinicians treated patients with ivuxolimab, an agonistic anti-OX40 (CD134) antibody. Males comprised 82.7% of the group, whose mean age was roughly 64 years (range 23 to 79).

The CDR3 extends over 16 amino acids. V lost 1 base to trimming and J lost 2 bases, with 15 bases between them. Germline CDR1 SGHRS, CDR2 YFSETQ. Study-wide findings and caveats: In general, CD8+ T cells held more expanded clones than CD4+ did, on average.

The assay was immunoSEQ multiplex PCR, and TCRdb's table has in-frame clones only and misses some. The sample has 90,000 to 100,000 clones; around 85% are singletons. The source material was CD4+ or CD8+ T cells sorted from blood, sampled in a trial of the OX40 agonist ivuxolimab. The chain is built from TRBV5-1 and TRBJ1-1, with D maybe TRBD1 (5 bases). The receptor comes from an adult with an advanced solid tumor such as melanoma, head and neck, liver or kidney cancer. The DNA of the CDR3 is TGCGCCAGCAGCTTGAGGCAGGCAGGGACCAACACTGAAGCTTTCTTT. It yields the protein CASSLRQAGTNTEAFF.